This section outlines one T cell receptor beta chain sequence together with its context. Its antigen remains unidentified. Qualities for individual bases were not recorded, and no much larger clone is one base off. The protocol used for the library was the immunoSEQ multiplex PCR assay. For the multiplex PCR, a mixture combining 60 forward primers for TCR Vbeta segments and 13 reverse primers for TCR Jbeta segments was used. The CDR3 region of rearranged TCR beta genes was amplified from genomic DNA with a multiplex PCR assay. The amplified TCR beta libraries were sequenced on the Illumina HiSeq System as 87-base-pair reads. Processing in the source paper ran as follows. A later analysis counted about 80 million unique TCR beta chains across the 550 to 750 repertoires, and roughly 11 million of these chains were shared by at least two donors. Raw reads were error-corrected and collapsed into unique sequences with a nearest-neighbor algorithm that merged closely related sequences to remove PCR and sequencing errors. To assign V, D and J gene segments, CDR3 sequences were aligned to IMGT reference sequences. For a sequence to be retained, a match of at least six nucleotides was required to both a V gene segment and a J gene segment. Rearrangements were called productive when the CDR3 lacked stop codons and stayed in frame with V and J; all others were non-productive. CDR3 was defined by IMGT convention, running from the second conserved V-encoded cysteine to the conserved J-encoded phenylalanine. In an earlier analysis of approximately 500 of the donors, sequences lacking an unambiguous match to a single V gene segment were excluded. In an earlier analysis of around 600 of the donors, V segments were called functional above 56.7% productive rearrangements and were called segregating when the between-donor standard deviation exceeded 5%. A statistical classification framework was built to diagnose cytomegalovirus status from the catalog of TCR beta chain sequences. V and J gene assignment, in a later analysis, came from comparing TCR nucleotide sequences with IMGT/GENE-DB human TR gene sequences. The TCRdist pipeline was used in a later analysis to assign CDR3 sequences and most-parsimonious VDJ recombination scenarios. In a later analysis, every TCR beta chain was defined by the combination of its CDR3 amino acid sequence and its V-gene family, and reads without a unique V-gene family were dropped. In a later analysis, some 600 highly shared, low-generation-probability nucleotide sequences were removed to address suspected cross-contamination and a sequencing artifact. A later analysis calculated a clonal expansion index for each public chain from normalized within-repertoire ranks of inferred template counts. A later analysis computed generation probabilities with a VDJ recombination model fitted to out-of-frame rearrangements, and checked the results against IGoR. Hypergeometric tests were used in a later analysis to score TCR-TCR, TCR-HLA and TCR-CMV co-occurrence, with a repertoire-size bias correction applied to the TCR pairs. A later analysis estimated false discovery rates by permuting HLA or CMV assignments 20 times. In a later analysis, co-occurring TCRs were grouped using DBSCAN, with TCRdist sequence similarity added in when clustering inside HLA-allele-positive subsets. Co-occurrence clustering excluded repertoires with fewer than 30,000 or more than 120,000 public chains, plus five with anomalous nucleotide sharing. TCRdb carries this immuneACCESS record with in-frame sequences only. Its versions omit some clonotypes, under half of them owing to an unresolved V gene in the studies checked, with the rest unexplained. The V and J calls and clone size were taken over from that table, and D and trimming were inferred from the DNA. In this sample the table shows about 200,000 clones, 70% to 85% of which occur a single time. The leading ten clones occupy 4% to 4.5% of the sample.

The data stem from a study of cytomegalovirus exposure and HLA in healthy donors (dated by TCRdb to about 2017). About the study as a whole: An earlier analysis of some 550 of the donors reported approximately 300 Gb of sequence data and 117 million unique TCR beta sequences from about 180 million T cells. An early release that covered about 600 HLA-typed donors contained about 300 gigabases of sequencing data and tens of millions of unique TCR sequences. Among the roughly 370 genotyped donors, around 79% belonged to the genetic ancestry cluster associated with self-reported Caucasian donors. The aim of the study was to test whether cataloging public T cell receptors could identify signatures of past pathogen exposure. The T cell repertoires of several hundred subjects were profiled by immunosequencing and related to cytomegalovirus serostatus. Besides the first cohort of more than 650 subjects, a separate validation cohort made up of some 110 different subjects was used. The study combined high-throughput TCR immunosequencing, statistical association of individual TCRs with disease status, and machine learning to predict cytomegalovirus infection status. In a later analysis, previously published TCR beta repertoires from roughly 710 donors were re-analyzed and high-resolution HLA genotyping was added so that TCR occurrence patterns could be studied. Rather than using new phenotypic data, the later analysis identified candidate immune exposures from TCR beta sequences and from how often those sequences occurred across donors. An earlier analysis of fewer than 700 of the donors applied high-throughput TCR beta sequencing to assess whether each TCR beta V gene segment acted as functional or pseudogenic. Donor age, sex, ethnicity and CMV serostatus were compiled alongside the repertoire data. Genome-wide SNP genotypes for about three fifths of the roughly 670 donors were used in a later genetic analysis, which treated that subset as a discovery cohort. All discovery cohort repertoires had been generated using a single sequencing platform. Class I and class II HLA loci were covered by the typing at four-digit resolution. Typing coverage differed by locus: A, B, C, DRB1 and DQB1 were typed in about 629-630 donors, DQA1 in 522, DPA1 in some 570, and DPB1 in 450 to 480. About five DR-DQ haplotypes were handled as single units for association and clustering, since linkage in the cohort was strong. Among 300 to 500 genotyped donors of the cohort, an average of about 220,000 unique TCR beta nucleotide sequences was sequenced per donor, of which 15% to 20% were non-productive. Points the paper makes about the study in general: Specific HLA alleles were associated with more than 15,000 TCR beta sequences at a false discovery rate of 0.05 in a later analysis. A later analysis reported that several top co-occurrence clusters appeared linked to parvovirus B19, influenza, CMV and Epstein-Barr virus. In an earlier analysis of more than 450 of the donors, most TCR beta V segments were observed in productive rearrangements about 87% or about 30% of the time, broadly matching IMGT annotations. The only immune exposure information available for the cohort was CMV serostatus. The classifier was reported to diagnose cytomegalovirus status with high specificity and sensitivity in both the original cohort and the validation cohort. Because the 87-base-pair reads could not distinguish some IMGT-functional V segments, including TRBV6-2 and TRBV6-3, those segments were excluded. Correlated functional status among segregating V segments might be attributable to linkage disequilibrium, but an unknown experimental factor could not be ruled out. The authors suggested that the approach could potentially be extended to other disease states and immunological phenotypes. According to a later analysis, most CMV-associated TCR beta chains appeared to be HLA-restricted, and the HLA associations seemed to be driven largely by CMV exposure. Presence/absence analyses assumed roughly uniform sequencing depth across donors, an assumption that may not hold. This cohort had only TCR beta chains sequenced, and the lack of alpha or paired-chain data limited which features could be detected. A later genetic analysis associated a missense DCLRE1C variant with V-gene and J-gene trimming of TCR beta chains, and an independent cohort replicated the association. HLA typing was unavailable for some donors at each locus, so association tests used only the typed subset. In a later analysis, HLA-associated TCR beta chains were found to be more clonally expanded and to have lower generation probabilities than equally common non-associated chains. A further reported finding was that TCR beta sequences accurately predicted the HLA-A and HLA-B alleles for most subjects in the first cohort. Most TCR sequences were seen in very few donors, while some public TCRs were found in many individuals. The study gave a list of under 200 TCR beta chains associated with cytomegalovirus. A cluster of highly shared sequence variants was judged likely to represent a technical artifact of the sequencing pipeline. Assigning TCR associations to individual alleles was difficult when HLA alleles, especially DR and DQ, strongly co-occurred. Because counts were too low, about 18 rarely observed V segments, including chromosome 9 orphons, were excluded from the earlier analysis of fewer than 650 of the donors. Compared with the roughly 600-donor mean, donors in an Asian-associated ancestry cluster had fewer N-insertions in productive TCRs, according to a later genetic analysis. In vitro tests confirmed that three of the cytomegalovirus-associated TCR beta chains recognize cytomegalovirus antigens. In a later analysis, the rate of TCR association differed among HLA loci, with DRB1 alleles having the most associated TCRs and HLA-C alleles having the fewest.

In total, 630 or so healthy bone marrow donors made up the cohort. Cohort members were all nominally healthy when sampled, although unrecorded immune exposures were likely present. The donor was CMV seropositive and belonged to the group of some 290 seropositive cohort members. A peripheral blood sample was provided by each donor, and peripheral blood mononuclear cells were used for TCR beta sequencing. The Qiagen DNeasy Blood Extraction Kit was used to extract genomic DNA from the blood cell samples. The junction carries 6 bases between V and J, which are trimmed by 3 bases and 0 bases respectively. From the germline V gene (reference sequence), CDR1 is MNHEY and CDR2 is SMNVEV. Counted from cysteine to phenylalanine, this CDR3 has 13 amino acids. Left in the record is the CDR3 DNA by itself, 39 bases read in frame from the first base.

The rearranged chain carries TRBV27 and TRBJ2-7; the D gene is unclear. This clonotype originated in a woman in her 30s in good health and CMV-seropositive. Sequencing input: PBMCs. The CDR3 region: CASSLTLSYEQYF. The nucleotide sequence reads as follows: TGTGCCAGCAGTTTGACACTCTCCTACGAGCAGTACTTC.